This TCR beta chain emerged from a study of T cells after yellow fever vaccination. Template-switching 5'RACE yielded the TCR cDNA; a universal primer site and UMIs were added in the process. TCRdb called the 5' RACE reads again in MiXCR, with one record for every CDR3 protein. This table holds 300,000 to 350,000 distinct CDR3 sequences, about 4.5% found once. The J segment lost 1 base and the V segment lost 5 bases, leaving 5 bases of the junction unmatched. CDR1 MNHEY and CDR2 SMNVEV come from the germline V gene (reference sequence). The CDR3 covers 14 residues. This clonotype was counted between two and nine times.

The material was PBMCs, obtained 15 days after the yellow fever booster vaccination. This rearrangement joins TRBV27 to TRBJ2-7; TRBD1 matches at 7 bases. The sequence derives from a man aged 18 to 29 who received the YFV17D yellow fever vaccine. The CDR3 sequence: CASSLDRDSYEQYV. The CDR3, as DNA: TGTGCCAGCAGTCTCGACAGGGATTCCTACGAGCAGTACGTC.